A single TCR beta chain is shown here with its context. The CDR3 runs to 12 residues. The ends lost 8 bases at V and 11 bases at J; junction bases unmatched: 11. Germline V lookup: CDR1 LNHDA, CDR2 SQIVND (reference sequence). Libraries were prepared by immunoSEQ multiplex PCR; TCRdb keeps only in-frame clonotypes and omits some of them. The sample includes roughly 110,000 clones, less than 95% seen only once; the top ten take 1.6%. These data are taken from a study of T cell changes during pregnancy in multiple sclerosis. The specimen was peripheral blood, collected after pregnancy. This rearrangement joins TRBV19 to TRBJ1-1; 7 nucleotides align to TRBD1. The sequence was obtained from a female donor with multiple sclerosis, enrolled in a pregnancy study. For the CDR3, the DNA is TGTGCCAGTCTCGGAGGGGGCCCGAGGGCTTTCTTT. It yields the protein CASLGGGPRAFF.